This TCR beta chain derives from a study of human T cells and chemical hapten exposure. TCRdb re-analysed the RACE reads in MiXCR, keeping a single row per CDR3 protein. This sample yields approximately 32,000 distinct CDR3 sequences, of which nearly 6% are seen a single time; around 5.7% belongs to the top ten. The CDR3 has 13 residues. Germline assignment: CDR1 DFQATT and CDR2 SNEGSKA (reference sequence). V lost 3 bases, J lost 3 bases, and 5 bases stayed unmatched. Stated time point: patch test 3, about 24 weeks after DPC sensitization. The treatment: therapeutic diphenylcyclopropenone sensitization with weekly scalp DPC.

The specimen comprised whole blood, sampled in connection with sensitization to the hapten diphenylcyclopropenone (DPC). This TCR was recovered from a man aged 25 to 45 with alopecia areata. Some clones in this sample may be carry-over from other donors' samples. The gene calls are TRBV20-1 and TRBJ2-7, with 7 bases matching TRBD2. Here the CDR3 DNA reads TGCAGTGCTAGCTTGGGCGGGAGCTACGAGCAGTACTTC. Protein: CSASLGGSYEQYF.